This T cell receptor (beta chain) came from a study of OX40 agonist ivuxolimab in advanced cancers. Study-wide points: Partial responders treated at 0.1-3.0 mg/kg exhibited clonal expansion among the lowest measured.

CDR3 size: 17 residues. V lost 0 bases, J lost 6 bases, and 19 bases lay in between. Germline V gene data show CDR1 as MNHEY and CDR2 as SMNVEV (reference sequence). As concerns this clone: Its antigen is as yet unknown.

The protocol was immunoSEQ multiplex PCR, while the TCRdb copy is restricted to in-frame clones and leaves out a portion. The sample lists under 70,000 clones; about nine tenths were seen once. The chain carries TRBV27 and TRBJ2-3; either TRBD1 or TRBD2 may supply D (6 bases each). Sequencing used CD4+ or CD8+ T cells sorted from blood, obtained in a trial of the OX40 agonist ivuxolimab. The receptor's source is an adult with an advanced solid tumor such as melanoma, head and neck, liver or kidney cancer. The CDR3 loop is CASSLSAGHLRMDTQYF. CDR3 bases: TGTGCCAGCAGTTTATCCGCGGGACATTTAAGAATGGATACGCAGTATTTT.